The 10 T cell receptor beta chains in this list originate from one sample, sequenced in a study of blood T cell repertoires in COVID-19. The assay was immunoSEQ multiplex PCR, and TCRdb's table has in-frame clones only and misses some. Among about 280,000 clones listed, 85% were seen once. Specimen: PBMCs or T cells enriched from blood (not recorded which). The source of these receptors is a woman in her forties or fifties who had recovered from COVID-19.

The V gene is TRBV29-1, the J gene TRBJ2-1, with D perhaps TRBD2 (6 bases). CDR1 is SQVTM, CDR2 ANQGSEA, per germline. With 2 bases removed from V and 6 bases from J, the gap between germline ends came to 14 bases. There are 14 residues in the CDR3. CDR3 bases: TGCAGCGTTGAAACCGGGAGCGTATTCAATGAGCAGTTCTTC. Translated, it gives CSVETGSVFNEQFF.

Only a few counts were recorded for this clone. Written as DNA, the CDR3 is TGTGCCAGCAGCTTGGCCGCCGGGACAGACGAAAAACTGTTTTTT. Its protein product is CASSLAAGTDEKLFF. J is TRBJ1-4 and V is TRBV5-4, with 7 positions matching TRBD1. The CDR3 is 15 residues long. V was clipped by 0 bases and J by 8 bases; unmatched bases: 7. The germline gives CDR1 SGHNT, CDR2 YYREEE (reference sequence).

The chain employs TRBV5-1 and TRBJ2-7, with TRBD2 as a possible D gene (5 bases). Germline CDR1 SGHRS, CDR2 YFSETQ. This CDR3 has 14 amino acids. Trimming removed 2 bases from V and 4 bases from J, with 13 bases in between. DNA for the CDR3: TGCGCCAGCAGCTTCGGGGTTGGTGATTACGAGCAGTACTTC. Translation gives CASSFGVGDYEQYF.

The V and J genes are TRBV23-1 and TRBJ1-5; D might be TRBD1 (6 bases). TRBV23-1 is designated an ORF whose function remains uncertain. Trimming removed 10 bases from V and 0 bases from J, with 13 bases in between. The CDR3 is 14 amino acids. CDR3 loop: CATRTDNSNQPQHF. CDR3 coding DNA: TGCGCCACCAGGACAGACAATAGCAATCAGCCCCAGCATTTT.

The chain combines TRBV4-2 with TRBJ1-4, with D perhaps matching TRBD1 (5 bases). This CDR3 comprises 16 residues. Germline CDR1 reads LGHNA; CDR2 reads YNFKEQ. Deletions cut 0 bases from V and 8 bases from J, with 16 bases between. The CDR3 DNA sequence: TGTGCCAGCAGCCAAGATAGGGGCAGGGAGGTAGAAAAACTGTTTTTT. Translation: CASSQDRGREVEKLFF.

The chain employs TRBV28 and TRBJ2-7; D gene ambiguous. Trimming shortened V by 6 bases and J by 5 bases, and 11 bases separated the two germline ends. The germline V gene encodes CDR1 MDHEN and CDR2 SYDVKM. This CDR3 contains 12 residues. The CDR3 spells CASSPLRNEQYF. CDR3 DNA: TGTGCCAGCAGCCCACTCCGCAACGAGCAGTACTTC.

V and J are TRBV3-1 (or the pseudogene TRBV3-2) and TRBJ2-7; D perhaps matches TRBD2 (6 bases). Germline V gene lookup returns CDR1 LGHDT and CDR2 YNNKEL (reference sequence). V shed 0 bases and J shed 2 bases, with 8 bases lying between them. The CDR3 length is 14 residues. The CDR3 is CASSQDGGTYEQYF. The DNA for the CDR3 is TGTGCCAGCAGCCAAGATGGGGGGACCTACGAGCAGTACTTC.

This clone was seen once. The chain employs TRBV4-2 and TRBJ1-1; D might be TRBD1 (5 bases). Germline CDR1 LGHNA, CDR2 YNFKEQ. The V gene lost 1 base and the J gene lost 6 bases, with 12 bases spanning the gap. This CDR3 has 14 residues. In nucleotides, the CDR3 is TGTGCCAGCAGCCAAGGGACCCGGGGGGCTGAAGCTTTCTTT. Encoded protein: CASSQGTRGAEAFF.

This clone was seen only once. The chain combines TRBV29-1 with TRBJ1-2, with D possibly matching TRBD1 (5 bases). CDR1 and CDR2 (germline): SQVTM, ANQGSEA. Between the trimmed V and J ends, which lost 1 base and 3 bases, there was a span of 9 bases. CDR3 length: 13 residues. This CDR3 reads CSVEAGGDYGYTF. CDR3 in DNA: TGCAGCGTTGAAGCCGGGGGGGACTATGGCTACACCTTC.

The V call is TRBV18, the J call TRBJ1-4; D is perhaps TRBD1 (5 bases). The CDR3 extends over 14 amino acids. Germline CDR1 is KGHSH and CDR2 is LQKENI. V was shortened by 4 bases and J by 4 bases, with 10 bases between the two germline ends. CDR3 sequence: CASSRGHRNEKLFF. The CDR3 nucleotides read TGTGCCAGCTCACGGGGCCACCGTAATGAAAAACTGTTTTTT.